This T cell receptor (beta chain) was captured in a study of beta chain features in type 1 diabetes. The overall study: Examination covered some 110,000,000 sorted cells spanning all samples.

A note on this clone: Its antigen is unidentified.

In germline, CDR1 is SNHLY, CDR2 FYNNEI. After removal of 7 bases from V and 4 bases from J, the junction contained 2 bases not matched to a gene. CDR3 length: 13 residues. Broader study findings: Individuals with type 1 diabetes displayed fewer insertions and more deletions at VDJ junctions. In all four CD4+ subsets, TCRB CDR3 length was significantly, moderately reduced in type 1 diabetes. cDNA-based sequencing might over-represent cells highly expressing TCR.

Of the isolated RNA, all was reverse transcribed, and so the sequenced material was expressed TCRB transcripts. Regulatory, naive and central memory T cell samples averaged approximately 3.5 million reads. The repertoire was sequenced with immunoSEQ multiplex PCR; TCRdb's copy has only in-frame clones and lacks some. Seen here are a few hundred thousand clones, roughly 13% observed once, and the top ten hold roughly 0.016%. Sequencing was performed on naive CD4+ T cells from blood. The receptor was isolated from a woman in her late teens or twenties with type 1 diabetes. This chain uses TRBV2 with TRBJ2-1; 9 bases align to TRBD2. The CDR3 DNA reads as TGTGCCAGCATACTAGCGGGTTACAATGAGCAGTTCTTC. This codes for CASILAGYNEQFF. Supplemented by reference TRBV2 and TRBJ2-1, the full variable domain reads EPEVTQTPSHQVTQMGQEVILRCVPISNHLYFYWYRQILGQKVEFLVSFYNNEISEKSEIFDDQFSVERPDGSNFTLKIRSTKLEDSAMYFCASILAGYNEQFFGPGTRLTVL.